Listed here is a single TCR beta chain. The data are from a study of cytomegalovirus exposure and HLA in healthy donors. CDR1 LGHNA and CDR2 YSLEER come from the germline V gene. Trimming took 4 bases from V and 4 from J, leaving 16 bases between them. This CDR3 is built from 15 residues. Both 60 Vbeta primers and 13 Jbeta primers went into the PCR. The data were produced by immunoSEQ multiplex PCR, yet TCRdb's version contains in-frame clones alone and is incomplete. The sample has about 55,000 clones, more than 75% seen once. This chain connects TRBV4-3 to TRBJ1-1; D perhaps matches TRBD1 (5 bases). The receptor was isolated from a female donor in good health and CMV-seronegative. Sequencing was performed on PBMCs. In DNA form, the CDR3 reads TGCGCCAGCAGCCTCGATCGGAGGGGAGGCACTGAAGCTTTCTTT. As protein: CASSLDRRGGTEAFF.